This TCR beta chain was observed in a study of blood T cell repertoires in COVID-19. Background on the study: Material from acute and convalescent COVID-19 was sourced from the United States, Italy and Spain. Sources were T cells, B-cell-depleted T cells, or PBMCs; the material itself was cDNA or gDNA.

Per the original methods: For nucleated cells, counts were estimated from reference gene primer amplification. This table comes from immunoSEQ multiplex PCR, and its TCRdb copy is limited to in-frame clones, with some not included. That table is the source of V, J and clone size, and D and trimming were worked out from the DNA. Among hundreds of thousands of clones listed, over 70% were seen once. V gave up 6 bases and J gave up 4 bases, with 12 bases separating them. CDR3 length: 14 amino acids. The germline V gene has CDR1 LNHDA and CDR2 SQIVND (reference sequence). The sequencing sample was made of peripheral blood. This clonotype was obtained from a woman aged 80 or older with acute or convalescent COVID-19. This chain joins TRBV19 and TRBJ1-4; D is possibly TRBD1 (6 bases). The CDR3 DNA follows: TGTGCCAGTAGAAGTGGACAGAATAATGAAAAACTGTTTTTT. Translated, it gives CASRSGQNNEKLFF.